The 10 T cell receptor beta chains presented below share a single source sample, sequenced in a study of cytomegalovirus exposure and HLA in healthy donors (dated by TCRdb to the late 2010s). The library relied on the immunoSEQ multiplex PCR assay. The multiplex PCR relied on a mix of 60 forward primers for TCR Vbeta segments and 13 reverse primers for TCR Jbeta segments. The source is immuneACCESS, and TCRdb retained only in-frame sequences with V and J called. Part of the clones is not carried over; for the studies checked, unresolved V genes explain less than half of this, and the remainder is unexplained. The sample table lists 150,000 to 200,000 clones, around 78% of them with a count of one. 12% to 15% of the sample is held by the ten biggest clonotypes. Material: PBMCs. These receptors were obtained from a woman aged 30 to 39 in good health and CMV-seropositive.

The chain links TRBV6-5 to TRBJ1-3, with 7 bases that match TRBD1. J lost 0 bases, V lost 4 bases, and 3 bases had no gene match. This CDR3 has 15 residues. Per germline, CDR1 MNHEY and CDR2 SVGAGI. The CDR3 region has the DNA TGTGCCAGCAGTTCGACAGGGTTCTCTGGAAACACCATATATTTT. Translated, it gives CASSSTGFSGNTIYF.

The V gene is TRBV5-6, the J gene TRBJ2-3; TRBD2 aligns across 10 bases. The CDR3 length is 15 residues. V dropped 1 base and J dropped 7; count of bases not matched to a gene: 6. Per germline, CDR1 SGHDT and CDR2 YYEEEE. The CDR3 bases are TGTGCCAGCAGCTTGTACAGCGGGGGGGCACATACGCAGTATTTT. Its protein product is CASSLYSGGAHTQYF.

This chain joins TRBV6-5 and TRBJ1-2; D is perhaps TRBD1 (6 bases). Germline CDR1 and CDR2: MNHEY and SVGAGI. The V end lost 8 bases, the J end lost 2 bases, and 15 bases lay between the germline ends. CDR3 length: 14 amino acids. CDR3 in amino acids: CASATRGANYGYTF. The CDR3 DNA follows: TGTGCCAGCGCCACCCGGGGGGCGAACTATGGCTACACCTTC.

The chain combines TRBV7-3 with TRBJ2-7; TRBD2 aligns across 7 bases. Germline V lookup: CDR1 SGHTA, CDR2 FQGTGA. The CDR3 has 15 amino acids. Trimming cost V 6 bases and J 3 bases; bases outside gene matches: 11. This CDR3 reads CASRRSGIGIYEQYF. CDR3 in DNA: TGTGCCAGCAGACGAAGCGGGATAGGGATCTACGAGCAGTACTTC.

The chain is built from TRBV7-8 and TRBJ1-2; D unclear. Germline values: CDR1 SGHVS, CDR2 FQNEAQ. Trimming pared 5 bases from V and 6 bases from J, leaving 13 bases between. This CDR3 is built from 13 residues. CDR3 coding DNA: TGTGCCAGCAGCCGGGTTACGGAGGATGGCTACACCTTC. Protein: CASSRVTEDGYTF. Looking up the rest from reference TRBV7-8 and TRBJ1-2 gives the full variable domain: GAGVSQSPRYKVAKRGQDVALRCDPISGHVSLFWYQQALGQGPEFLTYFQNEAQLDKSGLPSDRFFAERPEGSVSTLKIQRTQQEDSAVYLCASSRVTEDGYTFGSGTRLTVV.

V and J are TRBV6-5 and TRBJ2-1, with D maybe TRBD1 (5 bases). This CDR3 is built from 14 residues. V was trimmed by 3 bases and J by 9 bases, leaving 15 bases between them. Germline V gives CDR1 MNHEY, CDR2 SVGAGI. The CDR3 sequence: CASSYTPLGAEQFF. The CDR3 region has the DNA TGTGCCAGCAGTTATACGCCGTTAGGGGCTGAGCAGTTCTTC.

Only a few counts were recorded for this clone. The J gene is TRBJ2-3, the V gene TRBV7-2, with TRBD2 matching over 8 bases. The V and J ends lost 3 bases and 8 bases, in that order; junction bases with no gene match: 1. This CDR3 spans 12 amino acids. The V gene's germline CDR1 is SGHTA and CDR2 FQGNSA. This CDR3 is CASSLTSATQYF. CDR3 coding DNA: TGTGCCAGCAGCTTGACTAGCGCTACGCAGTATTTT.

This chain links TRBV7-8 with TRBJ2-7; 7 bases map to TRBD1. After removal of 5 bases from V and 5 bases from J, the junction contained 9 bases not matched to a gene. The CDR3 runs to 14 residues. Germline V lookup: CDR1 SGHVS, CDR2 FQNEAQ. The CDR3 is CASSTRQGDDEQYF. CDR3 nucleotide sequence: TGTGCCAGCAGCACCCGACAGGGTGATGACGAGCAGTACTTC.

The genes are TRBV5-1 and TRBJ2-2; 9 bases fit TRBD1. The CDR3 consists of 14 residues. V shed 5 bases, J shed 2 bases, and the junction held 1 base outside the gene matches. Looked up from germline, CDR1 is SGHRS and CDR2 is YFSETQ. In nucleotides, the CDR3 is TGCGCCAGCAGGGACAGGGGCAACACCGGGGAGCTGTTTTTT. Amino acids: CASRDRGNTGELFF.

This chain uses TRBV6-5 with TRBJ2-2, with 8 positions matching TRBD1. CDR1 and CDR2 (germline): MNHEY, SVGAGI. CDR3 size: 13 residues. Trimming took 11 bases from V and 6 from J; bases not matched to a gene: 8. CDR3 nucleotides: TGTGCCTCCTTCAGGGGGCCGGCCGGGGAGCTGTTTTTT. This sequence encodes CASFRGPAGELFF.